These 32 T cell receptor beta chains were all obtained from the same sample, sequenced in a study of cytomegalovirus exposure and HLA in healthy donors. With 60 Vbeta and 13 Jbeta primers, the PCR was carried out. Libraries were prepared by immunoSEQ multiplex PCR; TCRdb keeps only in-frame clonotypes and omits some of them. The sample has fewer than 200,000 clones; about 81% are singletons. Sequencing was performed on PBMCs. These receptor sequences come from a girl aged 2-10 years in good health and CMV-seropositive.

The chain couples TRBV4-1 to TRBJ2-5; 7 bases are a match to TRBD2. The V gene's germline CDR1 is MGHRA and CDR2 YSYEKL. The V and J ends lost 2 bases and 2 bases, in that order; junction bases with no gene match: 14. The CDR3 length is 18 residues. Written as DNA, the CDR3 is TGCGCCAGCAGCCAAAGCTCGCCGGCGGGAGTGGGGCAAGAGACCCAGTACTTC. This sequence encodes CASSQSSPAGVGQETQYF.

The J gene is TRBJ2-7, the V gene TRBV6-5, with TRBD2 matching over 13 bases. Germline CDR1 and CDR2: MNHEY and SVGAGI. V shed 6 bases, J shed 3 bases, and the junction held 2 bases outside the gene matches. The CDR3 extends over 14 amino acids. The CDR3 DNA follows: TGTGCCAGCAGCCGGACTAGCGGGAGCTACGAGCAGTACTTC. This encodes CASSRTSGSYEQYF.

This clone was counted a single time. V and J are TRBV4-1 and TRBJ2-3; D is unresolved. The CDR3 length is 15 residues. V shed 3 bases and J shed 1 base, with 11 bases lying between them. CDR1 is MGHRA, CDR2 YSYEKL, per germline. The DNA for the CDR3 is TGCGCCAGCAGCCAGACGTCGGCGGGCACAGATACGCAGTATTTT. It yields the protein CASSQTSAGTDTQYF.

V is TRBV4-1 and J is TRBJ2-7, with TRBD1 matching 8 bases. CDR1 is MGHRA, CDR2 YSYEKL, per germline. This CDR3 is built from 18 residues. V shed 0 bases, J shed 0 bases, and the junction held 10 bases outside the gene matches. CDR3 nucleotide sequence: TGCGCCAGCAGCCAAGAAGGGCCAGGGGGCTTTAGCTCCTACGAGCAGTACTTC. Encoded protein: CASSQEGPGGFSSYEQYF.

The CDR3 here is CASSFTGSQETQYF. The DNA of the CDR3 is TGTGCCAGCAGTTTCACAGGGAGCCAAGAGACCCAGTACTTC. This chain links TRBV27 with TRBJ2-5; TRBD1 is a possible D gene (6 bases). Trimming shortened V by 3 bases and J by 1 base, and 9 bases separated the two germline ends. The germline V gene encodes CDR1 MNHEY and CDR2 SMNVEV (reference sequence). This CDR3 spans 14 amino acids.

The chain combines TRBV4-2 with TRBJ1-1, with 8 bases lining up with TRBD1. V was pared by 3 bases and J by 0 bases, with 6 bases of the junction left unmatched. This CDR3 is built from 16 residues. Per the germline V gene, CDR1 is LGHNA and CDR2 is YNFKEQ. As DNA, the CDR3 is TGTGCCAGCAGCCATAGACAGGGGAGTTTGAACACTGAAGCTTTCTTT. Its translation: CASSHRQGSLNTEAFF.

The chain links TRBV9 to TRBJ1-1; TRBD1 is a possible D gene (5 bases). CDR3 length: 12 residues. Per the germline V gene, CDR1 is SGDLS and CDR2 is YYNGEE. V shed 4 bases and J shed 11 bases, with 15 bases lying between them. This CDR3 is CASSPGGGVAFF. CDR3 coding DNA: TGTGCCAGCAGCCCTGGAGGAGGGGTGGCTTTCTTT. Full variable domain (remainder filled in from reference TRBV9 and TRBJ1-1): DSGVTQTPKHLITATGQRVTLRCSPRSGDLSVYWYQQSLDQGLQFLIQYYNGEERAKGNILERFSAQQFPDLHSELNLSSLELGDSALYFCASSPGGGVAFFGQGTRLTVV.

Written as DNA, the CDR3 is TGTGCCAGCAGCAGGTCAGGGGATACGCAGTATTTT. Protein: CASSRSGDTQYF. This chain joins TRBV6-5 and TRBJ2-3, with D possibly being TRBD1 (5 bases). V shed 6 bases and J shed 6 bases, with 10 bases lying between them. There are 12 residues in the CDR3. Per the germline V gene, CDR1 is MNHEY and CDR2 is SVGAGI.

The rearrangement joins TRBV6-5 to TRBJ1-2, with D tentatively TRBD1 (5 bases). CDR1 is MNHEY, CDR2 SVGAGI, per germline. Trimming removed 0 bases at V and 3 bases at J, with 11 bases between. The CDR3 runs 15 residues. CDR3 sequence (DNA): TGTGCCAGCAGTTACTCCGGGGGACTCTACTATGGCTACACCTTC. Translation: CASSYSGGLYYGYTF.

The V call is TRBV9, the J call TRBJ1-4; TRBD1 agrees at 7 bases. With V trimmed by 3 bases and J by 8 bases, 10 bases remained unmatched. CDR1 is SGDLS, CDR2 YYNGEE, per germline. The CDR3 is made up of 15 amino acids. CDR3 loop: CASSAHDGTAEKLFF. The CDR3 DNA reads TGTGCCAGCAGCGCGCATGATGGGACAGCCGAAAAACTGTTTTTT.

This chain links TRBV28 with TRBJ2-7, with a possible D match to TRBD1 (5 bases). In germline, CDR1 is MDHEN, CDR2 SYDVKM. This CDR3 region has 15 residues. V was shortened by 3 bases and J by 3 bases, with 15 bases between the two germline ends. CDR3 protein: CASSFVPGYLYEQYF. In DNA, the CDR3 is TGTGCCAGCAGTTTCGTCCCAGGGTACCTCTACGAGCAGTACTTC.

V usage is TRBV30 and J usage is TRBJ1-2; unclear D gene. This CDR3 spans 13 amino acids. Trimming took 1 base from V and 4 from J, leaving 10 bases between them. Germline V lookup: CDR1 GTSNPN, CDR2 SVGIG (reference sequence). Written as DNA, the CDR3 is TGTGCCTGGAGTGAATCATACTCCTATGGCTACACCTTC. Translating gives CAWSESYSYGYTF.

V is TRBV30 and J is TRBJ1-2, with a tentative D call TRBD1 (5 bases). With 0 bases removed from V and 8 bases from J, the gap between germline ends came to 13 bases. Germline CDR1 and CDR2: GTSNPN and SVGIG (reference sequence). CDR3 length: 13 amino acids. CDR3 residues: CAWSVSEWGGYTF. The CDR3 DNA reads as TGTGCCTGGAGTGTAAGTGAGTGGGGCGGCTACACCTTC.

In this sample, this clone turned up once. The CDR3: CASSLAHIQGSNTEAFF. The CDR3 coding sequence is TGTGCCAGCAGCTTAGCGCATATACAGGGTTCGAACACTGAAGCTTTCTTT. The chain carries TRBV7-9 and TRBJ1-1; a weak D match, TRBD1 (6 bases). The CDR3 sequence is 17 residues long. V was clipped by 0 bases and J by 1 base, with 15 bases between them. Germline V gene lookup returns CDR1 SEHNR and CDR2 FQNEAQ (reference sequence).

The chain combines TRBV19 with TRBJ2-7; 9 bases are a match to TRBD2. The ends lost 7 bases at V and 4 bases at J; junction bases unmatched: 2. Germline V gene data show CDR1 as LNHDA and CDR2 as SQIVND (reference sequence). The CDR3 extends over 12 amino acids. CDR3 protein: CASISGRYEQYF. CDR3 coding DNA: TGTGCCAGTATAAGCGGGAGGTACGAGCAGTACTTC.

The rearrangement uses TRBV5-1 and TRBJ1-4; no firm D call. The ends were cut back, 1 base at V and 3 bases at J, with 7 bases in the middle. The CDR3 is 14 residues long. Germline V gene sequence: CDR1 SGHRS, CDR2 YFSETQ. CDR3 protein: CASSLPEANEKLFF. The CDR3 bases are TGCGCCAGCAGCTTGCCAGAGGCTAATGAAAAACTGTTTTTT. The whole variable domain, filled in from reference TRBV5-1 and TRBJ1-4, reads KAGVTQTPRYLIKTRGQQVTLSCSPISGHRSVSWYQQTPGQGLQFLFEYFSETQRNKGNFPGRFSGRQFSNSRSEMNVSTLELGDSALYLCASSLPEANEKLFFGSGTQLSVL.

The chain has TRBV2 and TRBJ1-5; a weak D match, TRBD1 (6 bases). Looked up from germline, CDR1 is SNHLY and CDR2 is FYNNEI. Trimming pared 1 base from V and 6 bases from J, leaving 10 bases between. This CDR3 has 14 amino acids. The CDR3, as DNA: TGTGCCAGCAGTGAAGAGGTAGGGGGTCAGCCCCAGCATTTT. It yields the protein CASSEEVGGQPQHF.

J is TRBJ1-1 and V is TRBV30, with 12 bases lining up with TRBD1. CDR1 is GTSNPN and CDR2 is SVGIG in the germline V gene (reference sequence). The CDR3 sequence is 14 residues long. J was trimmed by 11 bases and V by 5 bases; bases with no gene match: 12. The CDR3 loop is CAWLQRDRGPYAFF. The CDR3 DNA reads TGTGCCTGGCTCCAACGGGACAGGGGGCCGTATGCTTTCTTT.

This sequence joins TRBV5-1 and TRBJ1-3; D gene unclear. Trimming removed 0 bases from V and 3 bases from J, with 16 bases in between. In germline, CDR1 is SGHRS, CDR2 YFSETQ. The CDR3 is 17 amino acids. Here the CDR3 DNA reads TGCGCCAGCAGCTTGGCCGGGGTATACCGGTATGGAAACACCATATATTTT. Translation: CASSLAGVYRYGNTIYF.

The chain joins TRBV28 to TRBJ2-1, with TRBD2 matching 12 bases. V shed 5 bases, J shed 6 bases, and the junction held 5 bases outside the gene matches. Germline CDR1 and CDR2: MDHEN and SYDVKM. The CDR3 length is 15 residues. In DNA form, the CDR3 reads TGTGCCAGCAGTCCCCTAGCGGGAGGGGGCAATGAGCAGTTCTTC. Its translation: CASSPLAGGGNEQFF. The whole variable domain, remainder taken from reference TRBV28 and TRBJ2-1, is DVKVTQSSRYLVKRTGEKVFLECVQDMDHENMFWYRQDPGLGLRLIYFSYDVKMKEKGDIPEGYSVSREKKERFSLILESASTNQTSMYLCASSPLAGGGNEQFFGPGTRLTVL.

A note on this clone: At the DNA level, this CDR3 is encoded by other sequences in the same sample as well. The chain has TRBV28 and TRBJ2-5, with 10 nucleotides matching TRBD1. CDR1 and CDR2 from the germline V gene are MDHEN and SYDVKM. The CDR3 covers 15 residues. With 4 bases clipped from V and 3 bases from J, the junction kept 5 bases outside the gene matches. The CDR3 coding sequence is TGTGCCAGCAGTTCCGGGACAGGGGTGGAAGAGACCCAGTACTTC. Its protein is CASSSGTGVEETQYF.

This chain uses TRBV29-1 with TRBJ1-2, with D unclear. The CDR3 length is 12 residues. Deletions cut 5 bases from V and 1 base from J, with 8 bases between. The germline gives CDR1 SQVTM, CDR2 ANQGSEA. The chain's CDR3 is CSVQTDNYGYTF. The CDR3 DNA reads TGCAGCGTTCAAACAGATAACTATGGCTACACCTTC.

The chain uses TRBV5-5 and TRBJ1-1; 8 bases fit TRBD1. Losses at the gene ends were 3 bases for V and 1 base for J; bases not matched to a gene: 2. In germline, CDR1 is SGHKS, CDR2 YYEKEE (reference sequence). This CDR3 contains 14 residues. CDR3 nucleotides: TGTGCCAGCAGCTCTGGACAGGGGAACACTGAAGCTTTCTTT. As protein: CASSSGQGNTEAFF.

CDR3 sequence: CASSLGRVVAGELFF. In DNA, the CDR3 is TGTGCCAGCAGTTTAGGCAGGGTGGTCGCCGGGGAGCTGTTTTTT. The genes are TRBV27 and TRBJ2-2, with D perhaps matching TRBD1 (5 bases). V lost 2 bases and J 6 bases, leaving 13 bases between the germline ends. The CDR3 runs 15 residues. Per germline, CDR1 MNHEY and CDR2 SMNVEV (reference sequence).

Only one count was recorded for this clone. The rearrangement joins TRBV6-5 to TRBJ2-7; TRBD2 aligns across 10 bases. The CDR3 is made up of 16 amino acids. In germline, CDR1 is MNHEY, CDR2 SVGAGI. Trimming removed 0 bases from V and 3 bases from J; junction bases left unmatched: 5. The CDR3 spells CASSYSRTSGYYEQYF. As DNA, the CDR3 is TGTGCCAGCAGTTACTCGAGGACTAGCGGTTACTACGAGCAGTACTTC.

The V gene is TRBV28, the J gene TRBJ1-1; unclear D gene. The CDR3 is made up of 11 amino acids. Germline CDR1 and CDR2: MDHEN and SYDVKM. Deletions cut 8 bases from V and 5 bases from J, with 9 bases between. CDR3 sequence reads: CASPSRTEAFF. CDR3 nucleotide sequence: TGTGCCAGCCCTAGTCGGACTGAAGCTTTCTTT. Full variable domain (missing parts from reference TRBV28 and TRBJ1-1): DVKVTQSSRYLVKRTGEKVFLECVQDMDHENMFWYRQDPGLGLRLIYFSYDVKMKEKGDIPEGYSVSREKKERFSLILESASTNQTSMYLCASPSRTEAFFGQGTRLTVV.

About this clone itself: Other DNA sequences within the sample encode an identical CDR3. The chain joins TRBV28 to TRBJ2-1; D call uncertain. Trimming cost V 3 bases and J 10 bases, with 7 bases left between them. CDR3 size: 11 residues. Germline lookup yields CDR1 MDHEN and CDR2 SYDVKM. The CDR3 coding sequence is TGTGCCAGCAGTTTCTCTAGGGAGCAGTTCTTC. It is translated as CASSFSREQFF.

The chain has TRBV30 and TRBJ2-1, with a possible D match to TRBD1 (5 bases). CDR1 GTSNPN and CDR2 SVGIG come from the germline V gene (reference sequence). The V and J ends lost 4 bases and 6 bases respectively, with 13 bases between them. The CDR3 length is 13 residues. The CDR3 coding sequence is TGTGCCTGGACTGACAGTTGGAGCAATGAGCAGTTCTTC. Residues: CAWTDSWSNEQFF.

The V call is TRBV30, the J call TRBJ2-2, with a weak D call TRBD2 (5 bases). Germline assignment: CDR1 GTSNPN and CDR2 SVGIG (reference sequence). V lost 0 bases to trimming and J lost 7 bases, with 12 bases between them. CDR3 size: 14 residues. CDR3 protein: CAWSVSLANGELFF. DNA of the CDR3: TGTGCCTGGAGTGTAAGCCTAGCAAACGGGGAGCTGTTTTTT.

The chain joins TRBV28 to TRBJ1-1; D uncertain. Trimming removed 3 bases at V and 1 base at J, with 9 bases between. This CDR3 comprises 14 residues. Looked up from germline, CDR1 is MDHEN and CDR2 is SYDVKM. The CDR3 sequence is CASSLVIGNTEAFF. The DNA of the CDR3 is TGTGCCAGCAGTTTGGTCATCGGGAACACTGAAGCTTTCTTT. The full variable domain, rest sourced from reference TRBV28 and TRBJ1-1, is DVKVTQSSRYLVKRTGEKVFLECVQDMDHENMFWYRQDPGLGLRLIYFSYDVKMKEKGDIPEGYSVSREKKERFSLILESASTNQTSMYLCASSLVIGNTEAFFGQGTRLTVV.

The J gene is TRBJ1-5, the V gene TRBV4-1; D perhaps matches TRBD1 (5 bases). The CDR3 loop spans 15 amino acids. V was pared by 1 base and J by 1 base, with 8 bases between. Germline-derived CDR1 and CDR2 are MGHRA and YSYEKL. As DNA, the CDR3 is TGCGCCAGCAGCCAAGGGGGGAGGAGCAATCAGCCCCAGCATTTT. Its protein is CASSQGGRSNQPQHF.

CDR3 residues: CASSQVSNTGELFF. The CDR3 DNA follows: TGCGCCAGCAGCCAAGTTAGTAACACCGGGGAGCTGTTTTTT. The rearrangement joins TRBV4-1 to TRBJ2-2; D ambiguous. This CDR3 region has 14 residues. Germline V gene data show CDR1 as MGHRA and CDR2 as YSYEKL. Trimming left V 1 base short and J 2 bases short, with 5 bases between.